Each of the 3 T cell receptor beta chains below was sequenced from the same sample in a study of regulatory T cells in long-lasting Graves disease. In building TCR beta libraries, iRepertoire HTBI primers were used together with Arm-PCR of CDR3 regions. From the multiplex PCR reads, TCRdb called clonotypes with MiXCR, one entry per CDR3 protein. Among roughly 500,000 distinct CDR3 sequences listed, around a fifth were seen once. Time point meaning: persistent/refractory GD, antithyroid drugs over 5 years with positive TRAb. The authors made the TCR library using RNA they extracted from PBMCs. This specimen consisted of peripheral blood mononuclear cells (PBMCs), obtained when the disease was refractory, from a patient treated with antithyroid drugs. The receptor source for this set is a female donor with Graves disease.

Note on this clonotype: A much larger clone lies a single base off, so this may be a read error. Because it lacks the conserved phenylalanine or tryptophan at the end, this CDR3 is likely a read error. V is TRBV7-8 and J is TRBJ2-5; 11 bases are a match to TRBD2. The V and J ends lost 7 bases and 5 bases, in that order; junction bases with no gene match: 3. Germline V gene data show CDR1 as SGHVS and CDR2 as FQNEAQ. The CDR3 has 13 amino acids. CDR3 in DNA: TGTGCCAGCATCCCTAGCGGGGGGGAGACCCAGTACTCC. This encodes CASIPSGGETQYS.

This clonotype was counted many times. The V call is TRBV28, the J call TRBJ2-7, with TRBD1 matching 7 bases. J was trimmed by 0 bases and V by 6 bases; bases with no gene match: 11. Germline lookup yields CDR1 MDHEN and CDR2 SYDVKM. CDR3 size: 16 residues. In DNA, the CDR3 is TGTGCCAGCAGCCCTCTATCCGGGACAGACTCCTACGAGCAGTACTTC. It codes for CASSPLSGTDSYEQYF.

About this clonotype itself: Just one base apart from a much larger clone, this may be a read error. The chain recombines TRBV6-2 or TRBV6-3 with TRBJ2-7; perhaps TRBD2 as D (6 bases). CDR1 MNHEY and CDR2 SVGEGT come from the germline V gene. The CDR3 is made up of 15 amino acids. The CDR3 reads CASSETRDGPYEQDF. CDR3 nucleotide sequence: TGTGCCAGCAGTGAAACGCGGGACGGACCCTACGAGCAGGACTTC.